Sequencing of this T cell receptor (beta chain) was carried out in a study of T-cell memory formation after mild COVID-19. General observations from the study: Within pre-infection memory, some responding clones were found, suggesting cross-reactive memory joined. Nothing showed for sure that second-wave clones peaking on day 37 were SARS-CoV-2 specific. Contracting CD4+ clones lay largely in CM and EM, with CD8+ ones residing in EMRA.

This clonotype was counted a single time. Its antigen is not identified. Germline assignment: CDR1 LNHDA and CDR2 SQIVND (reference sequence). The CDR3 is 12 amino acids. V lost 6 bases, J lost 4 bases, and 9 bases lay in between. TCR alpha and TCR beta cDNA libraries with sample barcodes and UMIs came from 5'RACE using constant-segment primers. TCRdb re-derived calls from the 5' RACE reads in MiXCR, one entry per CDR3 protein. The profile shows a few hundred thousand distinct CDR3 sequences, around 20% of them singletons. Sample: PBMCs or a T cell subset sorted from them (not recorded which). The chain combines TRBV19 with TRBJ1-1; the D gene is possibly TRBD1 (5 bases). This clonotype was obtained from an adult woman who had mild COVID-19 (a few samples of this study predate the infection). Cell type and time point are not known. The CDR3 region is CASSGGFTEAFF. As DNA, the CDR3 is TGTGCCAGTAGCGGGGGGTTCACTGAAGCTTTCTTT.